This T cell receptor beta chain came from a study of T cell changes during pregnancy in multiple sclerosis. There are 20 residues in the CDR3. The junction had 12 bases not matched to a gene; V was cut back by 0 bases and J by 0 bases. Germline V gene lookup returns CDR1 LGHNT and CDR2 FRNRAP. TCRdb keeps only in-frame clones here, not all; method: immunoSEQ multiplex PCR. The sample holds 35,000 to 45,000 clones; around 91% are singletons and the top ten take approximately 0.47%. The gene calls are TRBV12-5 and TRBJ2-2, with 8 bases identical to TRBD1. The material sequenced was CD4+ T cells from peripheral blood mononuclear cells, taken in the second trimester of pregnancy. The TCR originated in a female donor in good health, enrolled as a control in a pregnancy study. CDR3 sequence (DNA): TGTGCTAGTGGTTTGGTGGACAGGGCTCTCGCGGCGGCGAACACCGGGGAGCTGTTTTTT. As protein: CASGLVDRALAAANTGELFF.